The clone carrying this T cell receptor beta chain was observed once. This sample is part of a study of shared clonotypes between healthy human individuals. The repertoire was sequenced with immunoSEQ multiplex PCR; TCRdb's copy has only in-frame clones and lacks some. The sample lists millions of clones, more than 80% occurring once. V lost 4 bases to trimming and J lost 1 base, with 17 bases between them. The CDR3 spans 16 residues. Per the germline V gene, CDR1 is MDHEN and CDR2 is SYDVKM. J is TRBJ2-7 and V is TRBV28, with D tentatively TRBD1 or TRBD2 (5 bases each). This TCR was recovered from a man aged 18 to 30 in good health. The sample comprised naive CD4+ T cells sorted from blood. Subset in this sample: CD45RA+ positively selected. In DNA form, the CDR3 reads TGTGCCAGCAGTTCTTCCGAGGGCAGGGTGTCCTACGAGCAGTACTTC. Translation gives CASSSSEGRVSYEQYF.